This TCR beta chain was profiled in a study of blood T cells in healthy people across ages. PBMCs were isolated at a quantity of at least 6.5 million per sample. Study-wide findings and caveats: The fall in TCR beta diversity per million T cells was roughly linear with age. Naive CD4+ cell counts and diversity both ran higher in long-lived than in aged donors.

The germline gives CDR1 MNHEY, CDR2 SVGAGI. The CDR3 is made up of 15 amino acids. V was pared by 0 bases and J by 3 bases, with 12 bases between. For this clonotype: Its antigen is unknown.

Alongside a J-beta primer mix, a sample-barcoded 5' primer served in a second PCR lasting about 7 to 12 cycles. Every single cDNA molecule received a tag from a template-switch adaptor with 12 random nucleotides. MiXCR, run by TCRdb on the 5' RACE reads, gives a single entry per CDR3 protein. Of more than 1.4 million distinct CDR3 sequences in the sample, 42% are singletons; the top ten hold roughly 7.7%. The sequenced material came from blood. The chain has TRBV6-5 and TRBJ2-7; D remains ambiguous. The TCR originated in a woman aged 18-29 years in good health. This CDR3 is CASSYSAEESYEQYF. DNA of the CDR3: TGTGCCAGCAGTTACTCTGCCGAGGAAAGCTACGAGCAGTACTTC.